The clone carrying this T cell receptor (beta chain) was detected ten times or more. Its target is not known. These data are taken from a study of HIV-infected patients and healthy controls. Study in general: All patients had undetectable virus after a further year of therapy, about 70% of the 16 by the second bleed. Points from the study as a whole: Significantly higher mean Gini indices appeared in HIV-infected repertoires, possibly reflecting oligoclonality. CMV-associated CDR3s mostly grew nonsignificantly during therapy, while HIV-associated CDR3s declined significantly. MAIT alpha-chain CDR3s were frequent in healthy controls, depleted in HIV+.

Follow-up blood was drawn about 14 weeks, roughly three months, after antiretroviral therapy began. The repertoire came from unfractionated whole blood and reflected all unsorted peripheral T cells. Germline-derived CDR1 and CDR2 are SGHDT and YYEEEE. The CDR3 contains 14 residues. Trimming took off 1 base at V and 2 bases at J, with 9 bases between the two ends. Reverse transcription used approximately 500 ng RNA and constant-region primers for alpha and beta. Using multiplexing indices, alpha and beta chain libraries were generated apart by chain-specific third strand synthesis. In TCRdb, the 5' RACE reads were re-called with MiXCR into one record per CDR3 protein. The sample has some 7,000 distinct CDR3 sequences, about 10% seen once; the top ten hold roughly 18%.

The sample in question was blood, obtained during antiretroviral therapy. The sequence came from an adult with HIV infection. This sequence joins TRBV5-6 and TRBJ1-2, with unresolved D. CDR3 coding DNA: TGTGCCAGCAGCTTGTTTCCGGCAAACTATGGCTACACCTTC. It specifies CASSLFPANYGYTF.